These 26 T cell receptor beta chains came from one sample sequenced in a study of technical replicates of blood from a few donors. TCRdb's table, derived via immunoSEQ multiplex PCR, lists solely in-frame clones and lacks some. This sample has about 80,000 clones, with about 91% found just once. Sequencing was done on a sample of T cells isolated from PBMCs. These receptors all stem from a human donor in good health.

The chain has TRBV6-1 and TRBJ2-5, with 8 positions matching TRBD1. The ends lost 10 bases at V and 5 bases at J; junction bases unmatched: 15. Germline V lookup: CDR1 MNHNS, CDR2 SASEGT. The CDR3 is 15 amino acids. This CDR3 reads CATGGYQGAHETQYF. As DNA, the CDR3 is TGTGCCACAGGGGGCTATCAGGGGGCCCATGAGACCCAGTACTTC.

The chain is built from TRBV5-6 and TRBJ2-3; 11 nucleotides agree with TRBD2. The CDR3 runs to 14 residues. The germline V gene has CDR1 SGHDT and CDR2 YYEEEE. Trimming at V came to 4 bases and at J to 5 bases, leaving 3 bases not matched to a gene. CDR3 loop: CASSGLAGGDTQYF. The CDR3 bases are TGTGCCAGCAGCGGACTAGCGGGTGGAGATACGCAGTATTTT.

V and J are TRBV18 and TRBJ2-1; 11 nucleotides line up with TRBD1. The V segment lost 6 bases and the J segment 4 bases; nucleotides outside the gene matches: 8. This CDR3 is built from 16 residues. CDR1 KGHSH and CDR2 LQKENI come from the germline V gene. CDR3 protein: CASSLDRGRRYNEQFF. The CDR3 DNA is TGTGCCAGCTCTTTGGACAGGGGGCGCAGGTACAATGAGCAGTTCTTC.

The J gene is TRBJ2-2, the V gene TRBV9, with D possibly being TRBD2 (5 bases). V was pared by 3 bases and J by 3 bases, with 12 bases between. The CDR3 spans 15 residues. Germline V gene data show CDR1 as SGDLS and CDR2 as YYNGEE. CDR3: CASSGWGADTGELFF. Here the CDR3 DNA reads TGTGCCAGCAGCGGTTGGGGAGCGGACACCGGGGAGCTGTTTTTT.

As regards this clone: Other nucleotide sequences in the sample specify the same CDR3. J is TRBJ2-7 and V is TRBV27; no firm D call. V lost 4 bases to trimming and J lost 2 bases, with 9 bases between them. CDR3 length: 13 amino acids. The V gene's germline CDR1 is MNHEY and CDR2 SMNVEV (reference sequence). CDR3 in amino acids: CASSSGTTYEQYF. Here the CDR3 DNA reads TGTGCCAGCAGTTCTGGTACTACCTACGAGCAGTACTTC.

This clone came up a few times. The V and J genes are TRBV4-1 and TRBJ1-1, with no clear D. Germline CDR1 and CDR2: MGHRA and YSYEKL. V was clipped by 4 bases and J by 4 bases, with 10 bases between them. The CDR3 has 13 amino acids. The DNA of the CDR3 is TGCGCCAGCAGCCCGACGGGGAGCACTGAAGCTTTCTTT. It specifies CASSPTGSTEAFF.

The CDR3 reads CASRRSSYNEQFF. CDR3 sequence (DNA): TGTGCCAGCAGACGGAGCTCCTACAATGAGCAGTTCTTC. V gene TRBV28 combines with J gene TRBJ2-1, with D uncertain. V lost 6 bases and J 0 bases, leaving 6 bases between the germline ends. Per germline, CDR1 MDHEN and CDR2 SYDVKM. The length of the CDR3 is 13 residues.

This chain uses TRBV4-1 with TRBJ2-3; 9 bases align to TRBD2. The CDR3 consists of 17 residues. CDR1 MGHRA and CDR2 YSYEKL come from the germline V gene. With 1 base clipped from V and 6 bases from J, the junction kept 11 bases outside the gene matches. CDR3 region: CASSQGSSGSYGDTQYF. The CDR3 DNA follows: TGCGCCAGCAGCCAAGGAAGTAGCGGGAGCTACGGGGATACGCAGTATTTT.

V gene TRBV9 combines with J gene TRBJ2-5, with TRBD1 as a possible D gene (6 bases). The CDR3 contains 15 residues. V shed 0 bases and J shed 5 bases, with 14 bases lying between them. Germline V CDR1 and CDR2: SGDLS, YYNGEE. CDR3 loop: CASSVAPYDRETQYF. As DNA, the CDR3 is TGTGCCAGCAGCGTAGCACCCTATGACAGGGAGACCCAGTACTTC. The variable domain in full, with the rest retrieved from reference TRBV9 and TRBJ2-5, is DSGVTQTPKHLITATGQRVTLRCSPRSGDLSVYWYQQSLDQGLQFLIQYYNGEERAKGNILERFSAQQFPDLHSELNLSSLELGDSALYFCASSVAPYDRETQYFGPGTRLLVL.

The V call is TRBV18, the J call TRBJ1-1; 7 nucleotides match TRBD1. V was clipped by 3 bases and J by 10 bases; unmatched bases: 14. The CDR3 runs 15 residues. Germline V gene lookup returns CDR1 KGHSH and CDR2 LQKENI. CDR3 bases: TGTGCCAGCTCACCGGGACGGGACAGAAGGGAGAGAGCTTTCTTT. Translating it yields CASSPGRDRRERAFF.

The CDR3 is CASRLALGGDYGYTF. The CDR3 coding sequence is TGTGCAAGTCGCTTAGCGCTTGGGGGGGACTATGGCTACACCTTC. V and J are TRBV12-2 and TRBJ1-2. TRBV12-2 is given as a pseudogene. The CDR3 runs 15 residues.

This chain connects TRBV14 to TRBJ1-2; TRBD1 aligns across 9 bases. The CDR3 spans 14 residues. The V and J ends lost 4 bases and 8 bases, in that order; junction bases with no gene match: 8. The germline CDR1 and CDR2 sequences are SGHDN and FVKESK. The chain's CDR3 is CASSLTTGGKGYTF. DNA of the CDR3: TGTGCCAGCAGCCTAACGACAGGGGGGAAAGGCTACACCTTC. Together with reference TRBV14 and TRBJ1-2, the CDR3 gives the full variable domain: EAGVTQFPSHSVIEKGQTVTLRCDPISGHDNLYWYRRVMGKEIKFLLHFVKESKQDESGMPNNRFLAERTGGTYSTLKVQPAELEDSGVYFCASSLTTGGKGYTFGSGTRLTVV.

The V call is TRBV5-6, the J call TRBJ2-1; D is uncertain. The CDR3 contains 11 residues. Germline CDR1 and CDR2: SGHDT and YYEEEE. V was clipped by 2 bases and J by 9 bases, with 6 bases between them. CDR3 residues: CASSLNSEQFF. As DNA, the CDR3 is TGTGCCAGCAGCTTAAACAGTGAGCAGTTCTTC.

The chain links TRBV7-8 to TRBJ2-7; TRBD1 matches at 8 bases. The CDR3 runs to 15 residues. The V gene end was trimmed by 5 bases and the J gene end by 2 bases; junction bases not matched to a gene: 8. Germline V CDR1 and CDR2: SGHVS, FQNEAQ. The DNA for the CDR3 is TGTGCCAGCAGCCCAAGACAGGGGAAGGCCTACGAGCAGTACTTC. Its translation: CASSPRQGKAYEQYF.

This clone is a singleton in its sample. The J gene is TRBJ2-1, the V gene TRBV29-1; 10 bases are shared with TRBD2. CDR1 is SQVTM, CDR2 ANQGSEA, per germline. The CDR3 is 14 amino acids. V lost 7 bases to trimming and J lost 1 base; unmatched junction nucleotides: 4. CDR3 protein: CSGLAGVSYNEQFF. The CDR3 bases are TGCAGCGGTCTAGCGGGAGTATCCTACAATGAGCAGTTCTTC.

This chain links TRBV9 with TRBJ2-3, with TRBD1 as a possible D gene (6 bases). The CDR3 totals 14 residues. Trimming cost V 0 bases and J 4 bases, with 9 bases left between them. Germline loops: CDR1 SGDLS, CDR2 YYNGEE. The CDR3 coding sequence is TGTGCCAGCAGCGTAGCTACAGGGTCAGATACGCAGTATTTT. Translation gives CASSVATGSDTQYF.

The chain combines TRBV6-1 with TRBJ2-5; a weak D match, TRBD1 (5 bases). CDR1 is MNHNS and CDR2 is SASEGT in the germline V gene. Trimming pared 8 bases from V and 6 bases from J, leaving 22 bases between. The CDR3 totals 15 residues. The CDR3 spells CASDDSSALTKTQYF. In DNA, the CDR3 is TGTGCCAGCGACGACAGCTCCGCTCTCACAAAGACCCAGTACTTC.

The rearrangement joins TRBV5-1 to TRBJ1-2; no clear D. The CDR3 length is 14 residues. Germline CDR1 reads SGHRS; CDR2 reads YFSETQ. The V and J ends lost 1 base and 6 bases respectively, with 13 bases between them. In DNA, the CDR3 is TGCGCCAGCAGCTTGTTGAGGGAAACGGATGGCTACACCTTC. This sequence encodes CASSLLRETDGYTF.

The chain joins TRBV6-6 to TRBJ2-7; no definite D call. The CDR3 has 12 residues. The V gene lost 8 bases and the J gene lost 2 bases, with 10 bases spanning the gap. Looked up from germline, CDR1 is MNHNY and CDR2 is SVGAGI (reference sequence). CDR3 sequence reads: CASVADTYEQYF. DNA of the CDR3: TGTGCCAGCGTGGCCGATACCTACGAGCAGTACTTC.

The V and J genes are TRBV5-8 and TRBJ1-1; unclear D gene. Germline CDR1 reads SGHTS; CDR2 reads YDEGEE. The CDR3 covers 12 residues. Trimming removed 6 bases from V and 2 bases from J, with 8 bases in between. CDR3 nucleotides: TGTGCCAGCACCATCTATAACACTGAAGCTTTCTTT. Residues: CASTIYNTEAFF.

The rearrangement joins TRBV7-2 to TRBJ2-7; a weak D match, TRBD1 (6 bases). The V gene's germline CDR1 is SGHTA and CDR2 FQGNSA. The ends were cut back, 1 base at V and 1 base at J, with 11 bases in the middle. This CDR3 region has 15 residues. CDR3 protein: CASSLGRGHSYEQYF. Written as DNA, the CDR3 is TGTGCCAGCAGCTTAGGCAGGGGCCATTCCTACGAGCAGTACTTC.

The rearrangement uses TRBV7-9 and TRBJ1-2; D possibly corresponds to TRBD1 (5 bases). The germline V gene has CDR1 SEHNR and CDR2 FQNEAQ (reference sequence). CDR3 size: 15 residues. Between the trimmed V and J ends, which lost 1 base and 6 bases, there was a span of 15 bases. The CDR3 DNA follows: TGTGCCAGCAGCTTAGATTGGGGGGAGCAGGATGGCTACACCTTC. Its translation: CASSLDWGEQDGYTF.

The chain couples TRBV4-3 to TRBJ2-1, with 10 bases that match TRBD2. This CDR3 is built from 16 residues. Per the germline V gene, CDR1 is LGHNA and CDR2 is YSLEER. V was pared by 4 bases and J by 10 bases, with 13 bases of the junction left unmatched. This CDR3 is CASSRTRSSGSGEQFF. Written as DNA, the CDR3 is TGCGCCAGCAGCCGGACGAGGTCTAGCGGGAGTGGGGAGCAGTTCTTC.

V usage is TRBV27 and J usage is TRBJ2-7, with D possibly being TRBD1 (6 bases). The CDR3 is 13 residues long. CDR1 MNHEY and CDR2 SMNVEV come from the germline V gene (reference sequence). Trimming removed 2 bases at V and 5 bases at J, with 10 bases between. The CDR3 protein is CASSLNRVHEQYF. The CDR3 nucleotides are TGTGCCAGCAGTTTAAACAGGGTCCACGAGCAGTACTTC.

The genes are TRBV27 and TRBJ1-1, with D possibly TRBD1 on 6 matching bases. The V and J ends lost 5 bases and 4 bases respectively, with 17 bases between them. The germline V gene encodes CDR1 MNHEY and CDR2 SMNVEV (reference sequence). This CDR3 contains 15 residues. The CDR3, as DNA: TGTGCCAGCAGTCCCCCGCCGGGACATATCACTGAAGCTTTCTTT. Its translation: CASSPPPGHITEAFF.

V gene TRBV27 combines with J gene TRBJ2-7; D is ambiguous. V lost 1 base and J lost 7, with 11 bases in between. The CDR3 spans 13 residues. Germline V gives CDR1 MNHEY, CDR2 SMNVEV (reference sequence). CDR3 nucleotide sequence: TGTGCCAGCAGTTTATATCCCGCCGGTGAGCAGTACTTC. This gives the protein CASSLYPAGEQYF.